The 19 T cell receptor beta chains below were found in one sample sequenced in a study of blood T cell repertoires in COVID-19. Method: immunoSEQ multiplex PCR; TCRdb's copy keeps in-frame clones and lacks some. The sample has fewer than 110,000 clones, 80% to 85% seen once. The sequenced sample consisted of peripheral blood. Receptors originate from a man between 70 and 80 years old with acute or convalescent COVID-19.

In DNA form, the CDR3 reads TGTGCCAGCAGCCCTCGGACAGGGGAGGACAAACTGTTTTTT. It specifies CASSPRTGEDKLFF. The chain has TRBV7-2 and TRBJ1-4, with 9 bases fitting TRBD1. Germline values: CDR1 SGHTA, CDR2 FQGNSA. This CDR3 has 14 residues. V was pared by 5 bases and J by 11 bases, with 9 bases of the junction left unmatched.

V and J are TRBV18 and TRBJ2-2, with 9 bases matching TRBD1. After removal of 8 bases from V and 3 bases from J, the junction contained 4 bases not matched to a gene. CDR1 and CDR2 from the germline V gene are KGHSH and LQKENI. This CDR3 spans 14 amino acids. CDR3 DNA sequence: TGTGCCAGCCGTAGGGACAGGGACACCGGGGAGCTGTTTTTT. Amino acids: CASRRDRDTGELFF.

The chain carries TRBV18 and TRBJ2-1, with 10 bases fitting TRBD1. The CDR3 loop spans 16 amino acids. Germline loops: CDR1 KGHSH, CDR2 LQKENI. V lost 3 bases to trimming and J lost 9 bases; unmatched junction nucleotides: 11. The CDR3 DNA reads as TGTGCCAGCTCACCTCCTGGGACAGGGGAATTAGGTGAGCAGTTCTTC. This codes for CASSPPGTGELGEQFF.

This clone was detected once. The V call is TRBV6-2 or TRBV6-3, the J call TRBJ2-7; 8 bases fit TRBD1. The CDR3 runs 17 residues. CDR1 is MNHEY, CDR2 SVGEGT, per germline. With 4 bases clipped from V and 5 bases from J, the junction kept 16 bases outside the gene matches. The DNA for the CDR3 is TGTGCCAGCAGTTGGTTTGGGACAGGACAGGGATCCCACGAGCAGTACTTC. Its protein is CASSWFGTGQGSHEQYF.

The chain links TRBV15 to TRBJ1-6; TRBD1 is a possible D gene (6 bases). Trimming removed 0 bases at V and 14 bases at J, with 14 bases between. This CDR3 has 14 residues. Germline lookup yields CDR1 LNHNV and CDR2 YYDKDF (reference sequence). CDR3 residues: CATSRDRGIISLHF. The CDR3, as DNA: TGTGCCACCAGCAGAGACAGGGGCATAATTTCCCTCCACTTT.

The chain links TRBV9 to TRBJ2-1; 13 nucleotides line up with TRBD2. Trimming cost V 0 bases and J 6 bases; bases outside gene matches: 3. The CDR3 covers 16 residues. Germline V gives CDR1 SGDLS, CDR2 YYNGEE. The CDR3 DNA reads TGTGCCAGCAGCGTAGGGGGACTAGCGGGGATCAATGAGCAGTTCTTC. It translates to CASSVGGLAGINEQFF.

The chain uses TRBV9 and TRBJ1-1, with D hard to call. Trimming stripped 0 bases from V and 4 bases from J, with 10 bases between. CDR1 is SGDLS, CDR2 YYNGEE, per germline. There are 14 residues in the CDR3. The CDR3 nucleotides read TGTGCCAGCAGCGTAGGAGGGTACAGCACTGAAGCTTTCTTT. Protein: CASSVGGYSTEAFF.

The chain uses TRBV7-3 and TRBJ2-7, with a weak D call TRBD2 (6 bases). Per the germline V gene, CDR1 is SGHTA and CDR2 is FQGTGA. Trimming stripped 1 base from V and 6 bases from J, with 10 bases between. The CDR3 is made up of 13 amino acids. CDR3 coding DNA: TGTGCCAGCAGCTTAATCTCCGGGGGCGAGCAGTACTTC. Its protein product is CASSLISGGEQYF.

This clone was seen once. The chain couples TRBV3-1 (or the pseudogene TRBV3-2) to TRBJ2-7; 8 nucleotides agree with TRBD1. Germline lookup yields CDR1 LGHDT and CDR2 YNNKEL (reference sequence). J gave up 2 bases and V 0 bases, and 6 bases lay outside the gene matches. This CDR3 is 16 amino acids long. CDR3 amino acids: CASSQDLGTGTYEQYF. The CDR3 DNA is TGTGCCAGCAGCCAAGATCTAGGGACAGGAACCTACGAGCAGTACTTC.

CDR3 residues: CASMGTGEGNTEAFF. The CDR3 DNA follows: TGTGCCAGTATGGGGACAGGGGAAGGCAACACTGAAGCTTTCTTT. The rearrangement joins TRBV19 to TRBJ1-1, with 10 positions matching TRBD1. The CDR3 loop spans 15 amino acids. V gave up 7 bases and J gave up 2 bases; unmatched junction bases: 7. CDR1 is LNHDA and CDR2 is SQIVND in the germline V gene (reference sequence). The entire variable domain, with the rest obtained from reference TRBV19 and TRBJ1-1, is as follows: DGGITQSPKYLFRKEGQNVTLSCEQNLNHDAMYWYRQDPGQGLRLIYYSQIVNDFQKGDIAEGYSVSREKKESFPLTVTSAQKNPTAFYLCASMGTGEGNTEAFFGQGTRLTVV.

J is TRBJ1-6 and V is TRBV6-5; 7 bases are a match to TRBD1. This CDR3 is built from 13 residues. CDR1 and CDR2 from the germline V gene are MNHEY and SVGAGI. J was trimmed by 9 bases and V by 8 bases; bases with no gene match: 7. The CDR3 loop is CASGDRAASPLHF. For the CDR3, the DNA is TGTGCCAGCGGCGACAGGGCAGCTTCACCCCTCCACTTT.

The CDR3 DNA reads as TGTGCCAGCAGTTTGGGACTAGCGGGGAATGAGCAGTTCTTC. It encodes CASSLGLAGNEQFF. The chain links TRBV28 to TRBJ2-1; 13 bases map to TRBD2. Per germline, CDR1 MDHEN and CDR2 SYDVKM. Trimming removed 3 bases from V and 7 bases from J; junction bases left unmatched: 0. CDR3 size: 14 residues.

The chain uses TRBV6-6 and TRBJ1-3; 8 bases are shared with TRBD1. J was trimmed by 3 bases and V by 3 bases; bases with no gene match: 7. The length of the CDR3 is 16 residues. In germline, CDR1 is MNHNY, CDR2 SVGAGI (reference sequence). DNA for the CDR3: TGTGCCAGCAGTTATGTTCAGGGGGCCGTTGGAAACACCATATATTTT. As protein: CASSYVQGAVGNTIYF.

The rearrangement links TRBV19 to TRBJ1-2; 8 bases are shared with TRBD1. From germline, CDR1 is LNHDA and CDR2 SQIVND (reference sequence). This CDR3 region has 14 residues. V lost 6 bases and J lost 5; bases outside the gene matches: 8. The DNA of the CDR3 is TGTGCCAGTAGAGGACCGGGACAGGTTTATGGCTACACCTTC. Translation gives CASRGPGQVYGYTF.

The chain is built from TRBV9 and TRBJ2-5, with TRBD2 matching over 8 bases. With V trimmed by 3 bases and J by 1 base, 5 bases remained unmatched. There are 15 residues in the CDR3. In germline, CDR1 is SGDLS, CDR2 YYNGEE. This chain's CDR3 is CASSAQRGIQETQYF. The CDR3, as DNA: TGTGCCAGCAGCGCCCAGCGGGGGATCCAAGAGACCCAGTACTTC. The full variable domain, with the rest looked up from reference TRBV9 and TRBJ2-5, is DSGVTQTPKHLITATGQRVTLRCSPRSGDLSVYWYQQSLDQGLQFLIQYYNGEERAKGNILERFSAQQFPDLHSELNLSSLELGDSALYFCASSAQRGIQETQYFGPGTRLLVL.

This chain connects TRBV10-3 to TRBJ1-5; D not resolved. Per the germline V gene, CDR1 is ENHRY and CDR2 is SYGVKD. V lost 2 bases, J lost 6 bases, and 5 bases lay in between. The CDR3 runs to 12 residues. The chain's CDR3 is CAISEDTQPQHF. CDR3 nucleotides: TGTGCCATCAGTGAGGACACTCAGCCCCAGCATTTT.

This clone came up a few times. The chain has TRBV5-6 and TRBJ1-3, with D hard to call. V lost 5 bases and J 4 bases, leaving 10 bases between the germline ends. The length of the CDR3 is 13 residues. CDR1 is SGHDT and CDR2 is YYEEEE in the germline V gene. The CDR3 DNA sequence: TGTGCCAGCAGACGGGTGGCGGGAAACACCATATATTTT. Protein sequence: CASRRVAGNTIYF.

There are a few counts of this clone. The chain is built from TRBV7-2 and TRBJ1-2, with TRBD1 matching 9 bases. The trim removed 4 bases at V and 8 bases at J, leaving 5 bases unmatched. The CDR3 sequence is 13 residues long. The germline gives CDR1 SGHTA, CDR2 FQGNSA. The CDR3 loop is CASSSDRGQGYTF. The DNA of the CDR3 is TGTGCCAGCAGCTCGGACAGGGGTCAAGGCTACACCTTC.

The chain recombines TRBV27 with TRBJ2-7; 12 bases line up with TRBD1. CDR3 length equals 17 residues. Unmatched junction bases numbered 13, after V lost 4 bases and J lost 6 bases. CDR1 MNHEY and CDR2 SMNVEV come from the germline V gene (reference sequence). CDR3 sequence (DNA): TGTGCCAGCAGTTCCCTTCGGGACAGGGGGCCGAGGGGCGAGCAGTACTTC. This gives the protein CASSSLRDRGPRGEQYF.